This is a list of T cell receptor beta chains from one sample in a study of identical twins. A single record per CDR3 protein comes from TCRdb applying MiXCR to the 5' RACE reads. The sample lists roughly 750,000 distinct CDR3 sequences; less than 25% were seen once. These data also formed part of another study, on T cells expressing NK-cell markers.

The sample was PBMCs. The receptors derive from a woman younger than 35 in good health. Both conserved end residues are part of each CDR3. The D gene is left open where the match is weak. A row's size may be missing; if present it is once, few, many or a size class.

clone_size	v_call	j_call	d_call	cdr3_nt	cdr3_aa
few	TRBV29-1	TRBJ1-2	.	TGCAGCGTTGCTGGTTCCTTGCTCGTTGGCTACACCTTC	CSVAGSLLVGYTF
.	TRBV14	TRBJ2-5	.	TGTGCCAGCAGCCCCCTATCCATGGAGACCCAGTACTTC	CASSPLSMETQYF
.	TRBV7-2	TRBJ2-3	.	TGTGCCAGCAGCTTAGGTGGATTCTCAGATACGCAGTATTTT	CASSLGGFSDTQYF
few	TRBV5-1	TRBJ2-2	.	TGCGCCAGCAGCTTTTCCAGGGCGGACACCGGGGAGCTGTTTTTT	CASSFSRADTGELFF
.	TRBV7-2	TRBJ1-1	.	TGTGCCAGCAGCTCCAAGCTCCATTATACTGAAGCTTTCTTT	CASSSKLHYTEAFF
few	TRBV29-1	TRBJ1-5	.	TGCAGCGCCCGGTTTCGGATCAGCAATCAGCCCCAGCATTTT	CSARFRISNQPQHF
.	TRBV6-5	TRBJ2-3	TRBD1	TGTGCCAGCAGTTACACCTACCGGACAGGGGCAGATACGCAGTATTTT	CASSYTYRTGADTQYF
.	TRBV5-1	TRBJ2-2	.	TGCGCCAGCAGGGGCAGAGCGAACACCGGGGAGCTGTTTTTT	CASRGRANTGELFF
.	TRBV19	TRBJ2-1	.	TGTGCCAGTAGTTTCTCGGGGAGCAGTGAGCAGTTCTTC	CASSFSGSSEQFF
.	TRBV29-1	TRBJ1-4	.	TGCAGCGTTTCGGGGTGGAGTGAAAAACTGTTTTTT	CSVSGWSEKLFF
few	TRBV18	TRBJ2-1	.	TGTGCCAGCGCCCGGGACAATGAGCAGTTCTTC	CASARDNEQFF
few	TRBV3-1	TRBJ2-2	TRBD2	TGTGCCAGCAGCCAAGATACGGGACTAGCGGGAGGCTCCAACACCGGGGAGCTGTTTTTT	CASSQDTGLAGGSNTGELFF
few	TRBV5-1	TRBJ2-7	TRBD2	TGCGCCAGCAGCTTGGCGGTGACTAGCGGGAGCGCGAATTTGTACTTC	CASSLAVTSGSANLYF
.	TRBV29-1	TRBJ2-1	TRBD2	TGCAGCGTTGAACGTTCAGTAGCGGGGGGGCCTGGTAATGAGCAGTTCTTC	CSVERSVAGGPGNEQFF
.	TRBV6-4	TRBJ2-1	.	TGTGCCAGCAGTCCCTACGTGGGGAGCTCCTACAATGAGCAGTTCTTC	CASSPYVGSSYNEQFF
few	TRBV5-1	TRBJ2-7	TRBD2	TGCGCCAGCTCGGGGGGGATGTCCGAGCAGTACTTC	CASSGGMSEQYF
few	TRBV12-3/TRBV12-4	TRBJ2-5	TRBD2	TGTGCCAGCAGTTTAATCCCTAGCGGGAGTGAGACCCAGTACTTC	CASSLIPSGSETQYF
few	TRBV10-3	TRBJ2-2	.	TGTGCCATCACCAAGGAGGACTTCACCGGGGAGCTGTTTTTT	CAITKEDFTGELFF
.	TRBV20-1	TRBJ2-5	.	TGCAGTGCTTTCCCGGTTGAGACCCAGTACTTC	CSAFPVETQYF
.	TRBV29-1	TRBJ2-2	TRBD1	TGCAGCGTTTTCCCCGGGACAGGGGTCACCGGGGAGCTGTTTTTT	CSVFPGTGVTGELFF
.	TRBV7-9	TRBJ2-1	.	TGTGCCAGCAGCTTTAACGCAGCTCCGAATTACAATGAGCAGTTCTTC	CASSFNAAPNYNEQFF
.	TRBV13	TRBJ1-4	TRBD1	TGTGCCAGCAGCCAGCCGGGACAGGATGAAAAACTGTTTTTT	CASSQPGQDEKLFF
.	TRBV20-1	TRBJ2-3	TRBD2	TGCAGTGCGCCGGGACTAGTCCCCGATACGCAGTATTTT	CSAPGLVPDTQYF
few	TRBV7-9	TRBJ2-1	.	TGTGCCAGCAGCTTAGGGGCTAGCTTCTACAATGAGCAGTTCTTC	CASSLGASFYNEQFF
many	TRBV28	TRBJ2-1	.	TGTGCCAGCAGTTTCGTTGAGCAGTTCTTC	CASSFVEQFF
many	TRBV12-3/TRBV12-4	TRBJ1-5	TRBD1	TGTGCCAGCAGGGGACAGGGTGATAACCAGCCCCAGCATTTT	CASRGQGDNQPQHF
few	TRBV6-1	TRBJ1-2	TRBD1	TGTGCCAGCAGTAGTCAGGGGGCCGGCTATGGCTACACCTTC	CASSSQGAGYGYTF
few	TRBV11-2	TRBJ2-7	.	TGTGCCAGCAGCTTAGTGAGGAGGGGACAGTACTTC	CASSLVRRGQYF
many	TRBV2	TRBJ2-7	.	TGTGCCAGCACGAGGGGGGGACAGGACGAGCAGTACTTC	CASTRGGQDEQYF
.	TRBV20-1	TRBJ2-4	.	TGCAGTGCTTTGGGGTCTGGGGGGACCAAAAACATTCAGTACTTC	CSALGSGGTKNIQYF
.	TRBV20-1	TRBJ1-2	.	TGCAGTGCTAGAGATGATCGGCAGGGGTTTATTGGCTACACCTTC	CSARDDRQGFIGYTF
.	TRBV6-2/TRBV6-3	TRBJ2-3	.	TGTGCCAGCAGTTACCCCGGGAGTGTAACAGATACGCAGTATTTT	CASSYPGSVTDTQYF
.	TRBV29-1	TRBJ1-2	TRBD1	TGCAGCGCCGTGCCTACAGGGGAGTATGGCTACACCTTC	CSAVPTGEYGYTF
few	TRBV5-1	TRBJ2-3	.	TGCGCCAGCAGCTCGATCTACCTCACAGATACGCAGTATTTT	CASSSIYLTDTQYF
few	TRBV7-2	TRBJ1-1	TRBD1	TGTGCCACGAGCATACAGTCCGGGACAGAGCATGAAGCTTTCTTT	CATSIQSGTEHEAFF
many	TRBV12-3/TRBV12-4	TRBJ1-1	.	TGTGCCAGCAGTTTACTTGCGGGGTCTGAAGCTTTCTTT	CASSLLAGSEAFF
.	TRBV20-1	TRBJ1-2	TRBD1	TGCAGTGCTTCGGACAGGGGCCGTGGCTACACCTTC	CSASDRGRGYTF
few	TRBV7-9	TRBJ2-1	.	TGTGCCGGCAGCTTCTCGGCCCTAGCTGAGCAGTTCTTC	CAGSFSALAEQFF
.	TRBV6-1	TRBJ1-6	.	TGTGCCAGCACCGAGGGCAGGTTCAATTCACCCCTCCACTTT	CASTEGRFNSPLHF
few	TRBV5-1	TRBJ2-6	TRBD2	TGCGCCAGCAGCTTGGTCCCCAGACTAGCGGGGGGCTCTGGGGCCAACGTCCTGACTTTC	CASSLVPRLAGGSGANVLTF